Listed below are T cell receptor beta chains from one sample, sequenced in a study of OX40 agonist ivuxolimab in advanced cancers. Profiled with immunoSEQ multiplex PCR; TCRdb holds only in-frame clones, not every one. The sample includes 80,000 to 85,000 clones, under 90% of them seen just once. The specimen was CD4+ or CD8+ T cells sorted from blood, collected in a trial of the OX40 agonist ivuxolimab. The receptors derive from an adult with an advanced solid tumor such as melanoma, head and neck, liver or kidney cancer. Both conserved end residues are part of each CDR3. D genes are given only for firm matches. Clone size is shown for a subset of rows, as once, few, many or a class of expanded clone.

j_call	d_call	v_call	clone_size	cdr3_length	cdr3_aa	cdr3_nt
TRBJ1-6	.	TRBV7-5	.	15	CARSSQPGRCSPLHF	TGTGCCAGAAGCTCGCAACCGGGGCGGTGTTCACCCCTCCACTTT
TRBJ2-5	TRBD2	TRBV7-8	.	15	CASSKEYGGKETQYF	TGTGCCAGCAGCAAAGAATACGGGGGGAAAGAGACCCAGTACTTC
TRBJ1-4	.	TRBV6-1	.	15	CASSEYGATNEKLFF	TGTGCCAGCAGTGAGTACGGTGCAACTAATGAAAAACTGTTTTTT
TRBJ1-2	.	TRBV6-6	.	14	CASSTRSADYGYTF	TGTGCCAGCAGTACAAGGTCAGCTGACTATGGCTACACCTTC
TRBJ1-6	.	TRBV5-4	.	15	CASSLNDGPGLALHF	TGTGCCAGCAGCTTAAATGACGGCCCCGGGCTGGCCCTCCACTTT
TRBJ1-1	.	TRBV7-9	few	13	CASSPGLNTEAFF	TGTGCCAGCAGCCCTGGGTTGAACACTGAAGCTTTCTTT
TRBJ2-1	.	TRBV30	.	16	CAWSGGEKGLYNEQFF	TGTGCCTGGAGCGGCGGAGAGAAAGGACTTTACAATGAGCAGTTCTTC
TRBJ2-6	TRBD1	TRBV2	once	20	CASSFRDSESWTAGANVLTF	TGTGCCAGCTCCTTCCGGGACAGTGAGTCTTGGACAGCTGGGGCCAACGTCCTGACTTTC
TRBJ2-7	TRBD2	TRBV5-6	.	15	CASSFGLAGTYEQYF	TGTGCCAGCAGCTTTGGACTAGCGGGAACCTACGAGCAGTACTTC
TRBJ2-7	.	TRBV29-1	.	14	CSVEVGRMNYEQYF	TGCAGCGTTGAAGTTGGCAGGATGAACTACGAGCAGTACTTC
TRBJ2-1	TRBD2	TRBV7-2	.	16	CASSLERGRSYNEQFF	TGTGCCAGCAGCTTAGAGCGGGGACGCTCCTACAATGAGCAGTTCTTC
TRBJ1-5	.	TRBV6-5	.	15	CASSYSAVVNQPQHF	TGTGCCAGCAGTTACTCGGCGGTGGTCAATCAGCCCCAGCATTTT
TRBJ2-5	TRBD1	TRBV7-9	.	17	CASSSPLFGTAQETQYF	TGTGCCAGCAGCTCCCCCTTATTCGGGACAGCCCAAGAGACCCAGTACTTC
TRBJ1-5	TRBD1	TRBV27	.	16	CASSQDRSYSNQPQHF	TGTGCCAGCAGTCAGGACAGGAGCTATAGCAATCAGCCCCAGCATTTT
TRBJ2-3	TRBD1	TRBV5-1	.	15	CASSLGDRGADTQYF	TGCGCCAGCAGCTTGGGGGACAGGGGAGCAGATACGCAGTATTTT
TRBJ1-1	TRBD1	TRBV10-3	.	17	CAISEPSEGTANTEAFF	TGTGCCATCAGTGAGCCGAGCGAGGGGACAGCGAACACTGAAGCTTTCTTT
TRBJ1-1	.	TRBV25-1	.	14	CASSFGARGAEAFF	TGTGCCAGCAGTTTCGGGGCCCGTGGCGCTGAAGCTTTCTTT
TRBJ2-1	TRBD1	TRBV5-1	.	14	CASSFRQGDNEQFF	TGCGCCAGCAGCTTCAGACAGGGAGACAATGAGCAGTTCTTC